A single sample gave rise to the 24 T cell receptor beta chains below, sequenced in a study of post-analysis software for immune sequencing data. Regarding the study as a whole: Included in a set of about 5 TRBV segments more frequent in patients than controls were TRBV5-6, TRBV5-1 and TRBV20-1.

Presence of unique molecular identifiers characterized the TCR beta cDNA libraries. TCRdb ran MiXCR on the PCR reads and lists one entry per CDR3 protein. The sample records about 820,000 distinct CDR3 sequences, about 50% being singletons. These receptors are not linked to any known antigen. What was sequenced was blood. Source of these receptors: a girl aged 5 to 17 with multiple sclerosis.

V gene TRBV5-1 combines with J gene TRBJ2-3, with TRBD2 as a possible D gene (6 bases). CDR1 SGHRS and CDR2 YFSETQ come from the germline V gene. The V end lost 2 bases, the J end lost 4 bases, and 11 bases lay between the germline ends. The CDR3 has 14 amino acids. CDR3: CASSLRRAADTQYF. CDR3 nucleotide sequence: TGCGCCAGCAGCTTAAGGAGGGCGGCAGATACGCAGTATTTT. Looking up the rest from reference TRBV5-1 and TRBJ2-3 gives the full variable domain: KAGVTQTPRYLIKTRGQQVTLSCSPISGHRSVSWYQQTPGQGLQFLFEYFSETQRNKGNFPGRFSGRQFSNSRSEMNVSTLELGDSALYLCASSLRRAADTQYFGPGTRLTVL.

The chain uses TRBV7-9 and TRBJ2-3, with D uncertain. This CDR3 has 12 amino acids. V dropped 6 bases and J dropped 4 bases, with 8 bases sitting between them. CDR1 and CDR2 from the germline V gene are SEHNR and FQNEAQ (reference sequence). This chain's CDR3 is CASSFSSDTQYF. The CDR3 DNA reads TGTGCCAGCAGTTTCAGCTCAGATACGCAGTATTTT.

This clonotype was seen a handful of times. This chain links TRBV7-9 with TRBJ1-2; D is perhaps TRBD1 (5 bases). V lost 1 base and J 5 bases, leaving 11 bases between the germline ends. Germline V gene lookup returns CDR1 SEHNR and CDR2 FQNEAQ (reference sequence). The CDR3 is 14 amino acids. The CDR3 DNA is TGTGCCAGCAGCTTAGTGGGGGGACCGTATGGCTACACCTTC. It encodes CASSLVGGPYGYTF. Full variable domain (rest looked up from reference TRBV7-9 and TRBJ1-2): DTGVSQNPRHKITKRGQNVTFRCDPISEHNRLYWYRQTLGQGPEFLTYFQNEAQLEKSRLLSDRFSAERPKGSFSTLEIQRTEQGDSAMYLCASSLVGGPYGYTFGSGTRLTVV.

CDR3 region: CSVEGSWQGSYEQYF. The CDR3 nucleotides read TGCAGCGTTGAAGGGTCTTGGCAGGGTTCCTACGAGCAGTACTTC. The chain joins TRBV29-1 to TRBJ2-7; D is possibly TRBD1 (5 bases). Looked up from germline, CDR1 is SQVTM and CDR2 is ANQGSEA. The CDR3 is 15 amino acids. With 1 base removed from V and 1 base from J, the gap between germline ends came to 14 bases.

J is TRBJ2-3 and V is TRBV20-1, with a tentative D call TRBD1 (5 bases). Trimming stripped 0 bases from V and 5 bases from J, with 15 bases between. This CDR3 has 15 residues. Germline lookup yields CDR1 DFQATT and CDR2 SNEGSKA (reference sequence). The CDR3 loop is CSARDRRQSLDTQYF. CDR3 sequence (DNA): TGCAGTGCTAGAGATAGGAGACAGTCGTTAGATACGCAGTATTTT.

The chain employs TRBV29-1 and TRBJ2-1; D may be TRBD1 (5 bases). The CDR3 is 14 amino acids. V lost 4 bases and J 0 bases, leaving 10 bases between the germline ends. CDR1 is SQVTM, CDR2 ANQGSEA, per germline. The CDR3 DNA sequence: TGCAGCGTTGCAGGGTCCAGCTCCTACAATGAGCAGTTCTTC. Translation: CSVAGSSSYNEQFF.

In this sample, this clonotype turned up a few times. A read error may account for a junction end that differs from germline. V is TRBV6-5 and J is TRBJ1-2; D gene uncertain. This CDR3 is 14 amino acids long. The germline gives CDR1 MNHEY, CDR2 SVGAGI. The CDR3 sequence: CASSYRTANYGCTF. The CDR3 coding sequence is TGTGCCAGCAGTTACCGCACAGCTAACTATGGCTGCACCTTC.

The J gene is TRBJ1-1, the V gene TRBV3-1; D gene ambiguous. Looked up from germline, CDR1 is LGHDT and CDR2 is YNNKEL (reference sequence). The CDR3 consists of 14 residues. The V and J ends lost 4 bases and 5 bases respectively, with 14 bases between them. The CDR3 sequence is CASSPWTARTEAFF. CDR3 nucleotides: TGTGCCAGCAGCCCATGGACCGCTCGGACTGAAGCTTTCTTT.

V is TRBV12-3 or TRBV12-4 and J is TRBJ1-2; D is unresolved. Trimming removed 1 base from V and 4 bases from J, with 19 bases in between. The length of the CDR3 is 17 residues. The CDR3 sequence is CASSLGRSWVPGYGYTF. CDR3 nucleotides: TGTGCCAGCAGTTTAGGAAGGAGCTGGGTTCCAGGCTATGGCTACACCTTC.

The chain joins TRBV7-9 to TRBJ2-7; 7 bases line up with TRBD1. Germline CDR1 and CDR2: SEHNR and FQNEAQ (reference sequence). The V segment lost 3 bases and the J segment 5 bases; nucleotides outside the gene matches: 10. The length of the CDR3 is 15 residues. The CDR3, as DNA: TGTGCCAGCAGCTTCGCCGGTTGGACAGGCGACGAGCAGTACTTC. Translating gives CASSFAGWTGDEQYF.

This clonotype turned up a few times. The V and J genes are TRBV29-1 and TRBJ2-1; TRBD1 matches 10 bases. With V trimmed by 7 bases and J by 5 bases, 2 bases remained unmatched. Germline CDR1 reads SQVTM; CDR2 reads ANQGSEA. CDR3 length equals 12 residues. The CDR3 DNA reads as TGCAGCGCCGGACAGGGGGACAATGAGCAGTTCTTC. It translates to CSAGQGDNEQFF.

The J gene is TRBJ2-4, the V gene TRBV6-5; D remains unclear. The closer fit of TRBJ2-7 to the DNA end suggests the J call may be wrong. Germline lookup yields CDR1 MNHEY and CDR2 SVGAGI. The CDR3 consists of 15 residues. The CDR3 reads CASSPGSKLAYEQYF. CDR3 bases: TGTGCCAGCAGCCCCGGCAGTAAGTTGGCCTACGAGCAGTACTTC.

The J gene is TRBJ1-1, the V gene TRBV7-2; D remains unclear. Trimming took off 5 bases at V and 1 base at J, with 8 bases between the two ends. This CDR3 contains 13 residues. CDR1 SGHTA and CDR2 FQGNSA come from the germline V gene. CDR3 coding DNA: TGTGCCAGCAGCCCCACAAGGAACACTGAAGCTTTCTTT. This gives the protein CASSPTRNTEAFF.

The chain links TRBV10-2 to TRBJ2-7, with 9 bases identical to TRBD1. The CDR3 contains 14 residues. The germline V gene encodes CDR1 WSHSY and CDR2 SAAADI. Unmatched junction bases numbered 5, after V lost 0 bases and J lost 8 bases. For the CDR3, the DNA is TGCGCCAGCAGTGAGTCTGACAGGGGGGGAAAGCAGTACTTC. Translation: CASSESDRGGKQYF.

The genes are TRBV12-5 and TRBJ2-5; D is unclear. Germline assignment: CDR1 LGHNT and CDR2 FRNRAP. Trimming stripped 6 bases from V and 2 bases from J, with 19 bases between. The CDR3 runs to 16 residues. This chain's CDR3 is CASGHPPSGLQETQYF. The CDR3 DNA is TGTGCTAGTGGCCATCCACCGTCGGGTCTGCAAGAGACCCAGTACTTC.

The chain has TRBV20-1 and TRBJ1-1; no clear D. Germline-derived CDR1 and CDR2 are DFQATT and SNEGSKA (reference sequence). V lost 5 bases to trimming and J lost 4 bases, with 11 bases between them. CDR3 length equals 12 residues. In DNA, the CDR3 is TGCAGTGCTTGGCCTCAGTCCACTGAAGCTTTCTTT. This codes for CSAWPQSTEAFF.

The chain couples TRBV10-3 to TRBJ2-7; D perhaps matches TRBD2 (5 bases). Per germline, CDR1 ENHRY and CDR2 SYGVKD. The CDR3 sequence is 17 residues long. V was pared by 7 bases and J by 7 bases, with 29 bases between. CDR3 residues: CAINRGRVASSYNEQYF. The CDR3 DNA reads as TGTGCCATCAACAGAGGCCGGGTCGCTAGCAGCTACAATGAGCAGTACTTC.

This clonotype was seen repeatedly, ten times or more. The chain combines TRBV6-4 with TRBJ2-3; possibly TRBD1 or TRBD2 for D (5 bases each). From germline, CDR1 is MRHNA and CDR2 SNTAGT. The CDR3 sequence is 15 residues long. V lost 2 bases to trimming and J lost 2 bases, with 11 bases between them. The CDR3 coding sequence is TGTGCCAGCAGTGACAGTGGGGACCCCACAGATACGCAGTATTTT. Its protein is CASSDSGDPTDTQYF.

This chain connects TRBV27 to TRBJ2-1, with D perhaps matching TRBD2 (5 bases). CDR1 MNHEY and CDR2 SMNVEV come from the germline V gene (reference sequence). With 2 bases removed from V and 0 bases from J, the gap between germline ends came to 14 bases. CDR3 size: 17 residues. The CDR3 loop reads CASSLVWGVSSYNEQFF. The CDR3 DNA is TGTGCCAGCAGTTTAGTTTGGGGAGTTAGCTCCTACAATGAGCAGTTCTTC.

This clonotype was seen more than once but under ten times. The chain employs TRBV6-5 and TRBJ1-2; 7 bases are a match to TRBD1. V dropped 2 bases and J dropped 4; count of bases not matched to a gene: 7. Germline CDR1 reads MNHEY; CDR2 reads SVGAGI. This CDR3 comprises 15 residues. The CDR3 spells CASSYAGTALYGYTF. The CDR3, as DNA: TGTGCCAGCAGTTACGCCGGGACAGCTCTCTATGGCTACACCTTC.

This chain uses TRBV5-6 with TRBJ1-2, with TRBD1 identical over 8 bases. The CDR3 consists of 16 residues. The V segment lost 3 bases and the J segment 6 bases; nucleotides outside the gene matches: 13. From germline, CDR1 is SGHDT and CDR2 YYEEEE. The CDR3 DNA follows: TGTGCCAGCAGCTCTCGTGCAGGGGGCATTCTACATGGCTACACCTTC. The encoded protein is CASSSRAGGILHGYTF.

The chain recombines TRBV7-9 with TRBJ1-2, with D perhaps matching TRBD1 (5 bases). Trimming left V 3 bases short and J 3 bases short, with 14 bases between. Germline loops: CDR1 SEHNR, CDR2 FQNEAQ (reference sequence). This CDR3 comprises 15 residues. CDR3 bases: TGTGCCAGCAGCTTTGGGCAGGGAATAGACTATGGCTACACCTTC. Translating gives CASSFGQGIDYGYTF.

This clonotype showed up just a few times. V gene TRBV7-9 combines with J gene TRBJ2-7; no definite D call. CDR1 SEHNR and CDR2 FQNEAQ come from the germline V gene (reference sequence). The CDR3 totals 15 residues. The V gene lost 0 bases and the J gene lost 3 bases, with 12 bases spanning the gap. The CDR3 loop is CASSLAQADFYEQYF. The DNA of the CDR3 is TGTGCCAGCAGCTTAGCGCAGGCAGACTTCTACGAGCAGTACTTC.

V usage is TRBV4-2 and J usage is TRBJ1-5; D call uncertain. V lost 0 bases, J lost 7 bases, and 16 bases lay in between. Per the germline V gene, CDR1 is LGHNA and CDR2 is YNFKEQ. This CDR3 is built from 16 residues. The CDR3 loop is CASSQDVGQPAQPQHF. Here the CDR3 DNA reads TGTGCCAGCAGCCAAGATGTAGGGCAGCCCGCGCAGCCCCAGCATTTT.